Reported below is one T cell receptor (beta chain). The antigen remains unidentified. The data stem from a study of T cell repertoires in cytomegalovirus infection. In the study overall: Indications came from public TCR beta signatures; they pointed to CMV infection and to a matching HLA type. Study-wide results and limits: Of the TCR beta families, the public ones yielded a cumulative frequency that identified carriers of CMV plus the relevant HLA.

MiXCR, run by TCRdb on the reads, gives a single entry per CDR3 protein. The sample has about 770,000 distinct CDR3 sequences, about 29% seen once; the top ten hold around 13%. This CDR3 contains 16 residues. V was clipped by 1 base and J by 2 bases, with 9 bases between them. Germline assignment: CDR1 SEHNR and CDR2 FQNEAQ (reference sequence). The TCR sequence derives from a human donor in good health (CMV status not recorded). Some clones in this sample may be carry-over from other donors' samples. The sample consisted of cultured CD8+ T cells from PBMCs, taken from culture after CMV antigen stimulation. J is TRBJ2-6 and V is TRBV7-9; D might be TRBD2 (5 bases). Here the CDR3 DNA reads TGTGCCAGCAGCTTAGGAGGGTTGGCTGGGGCCAACGTCCTGACTTTC. It encodes CASSLGGLAGANVLTF.